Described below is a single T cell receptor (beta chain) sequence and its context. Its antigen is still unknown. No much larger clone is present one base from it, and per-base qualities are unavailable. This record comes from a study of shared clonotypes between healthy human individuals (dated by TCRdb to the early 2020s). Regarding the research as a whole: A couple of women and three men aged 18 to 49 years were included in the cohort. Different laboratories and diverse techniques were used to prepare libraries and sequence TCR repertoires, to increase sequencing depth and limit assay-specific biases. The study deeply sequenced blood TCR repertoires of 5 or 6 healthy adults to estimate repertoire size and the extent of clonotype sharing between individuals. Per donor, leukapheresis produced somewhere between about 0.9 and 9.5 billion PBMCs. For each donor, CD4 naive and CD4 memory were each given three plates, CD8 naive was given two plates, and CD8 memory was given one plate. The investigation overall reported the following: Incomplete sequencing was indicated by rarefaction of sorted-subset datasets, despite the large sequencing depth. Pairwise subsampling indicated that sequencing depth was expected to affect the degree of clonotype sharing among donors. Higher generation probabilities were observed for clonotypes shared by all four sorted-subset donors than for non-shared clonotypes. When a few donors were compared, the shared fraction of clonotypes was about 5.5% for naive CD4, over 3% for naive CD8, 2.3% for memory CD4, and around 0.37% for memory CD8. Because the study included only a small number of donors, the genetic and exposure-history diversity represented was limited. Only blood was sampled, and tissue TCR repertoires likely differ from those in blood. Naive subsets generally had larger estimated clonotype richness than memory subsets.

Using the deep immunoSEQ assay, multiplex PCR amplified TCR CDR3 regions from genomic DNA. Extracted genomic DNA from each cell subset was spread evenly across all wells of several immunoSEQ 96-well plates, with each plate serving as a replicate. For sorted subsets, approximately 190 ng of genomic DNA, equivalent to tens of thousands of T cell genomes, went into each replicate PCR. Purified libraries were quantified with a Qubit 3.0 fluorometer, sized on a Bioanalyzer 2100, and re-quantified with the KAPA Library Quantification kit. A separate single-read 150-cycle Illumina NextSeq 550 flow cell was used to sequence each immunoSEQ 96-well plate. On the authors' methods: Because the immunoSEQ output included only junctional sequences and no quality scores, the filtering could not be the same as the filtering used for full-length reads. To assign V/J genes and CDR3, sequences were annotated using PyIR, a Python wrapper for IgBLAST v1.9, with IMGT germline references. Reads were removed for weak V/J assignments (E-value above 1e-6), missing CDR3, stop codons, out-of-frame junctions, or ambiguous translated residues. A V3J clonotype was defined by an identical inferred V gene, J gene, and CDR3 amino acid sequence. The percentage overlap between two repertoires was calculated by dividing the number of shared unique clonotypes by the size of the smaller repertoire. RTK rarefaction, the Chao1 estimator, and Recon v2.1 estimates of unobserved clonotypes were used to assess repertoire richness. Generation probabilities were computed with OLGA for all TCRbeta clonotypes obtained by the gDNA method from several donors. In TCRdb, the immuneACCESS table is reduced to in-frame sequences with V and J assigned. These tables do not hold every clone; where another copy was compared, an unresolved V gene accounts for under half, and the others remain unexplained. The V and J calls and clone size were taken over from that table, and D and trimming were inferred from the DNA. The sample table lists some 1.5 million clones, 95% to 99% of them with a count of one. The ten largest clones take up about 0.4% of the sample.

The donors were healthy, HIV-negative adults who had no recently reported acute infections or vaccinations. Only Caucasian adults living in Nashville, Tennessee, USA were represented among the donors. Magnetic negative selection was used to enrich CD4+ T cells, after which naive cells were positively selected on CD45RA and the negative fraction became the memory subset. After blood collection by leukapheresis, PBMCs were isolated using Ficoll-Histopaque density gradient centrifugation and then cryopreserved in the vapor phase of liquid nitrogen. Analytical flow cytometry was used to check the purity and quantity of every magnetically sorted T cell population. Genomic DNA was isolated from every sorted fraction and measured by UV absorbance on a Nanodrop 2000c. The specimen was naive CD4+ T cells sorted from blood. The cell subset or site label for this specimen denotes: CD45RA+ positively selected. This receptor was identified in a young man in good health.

For the CDR3, the sequence is CSAGTGNEQFF. The DNA sequence follows: TGCAGTGCTGGTACAGGCAATGAGCAGTTCTTC. Rearrangement joined TRBV20-1 to TRBJ2-1; the D gene is perhaps TRBD1, on 5 matching bases. The CDR3 numbers 11 residues from cysteine through phenylalanine. Kept here is only the CDR3 DNA, which spans 33 bases and is read in frame from base 1. Based on the germline V gene (reference sequence), the CDR1 and CDR2 sequences are DFQATT and SNEGSKA. V is reduced by 5 bases and J by 6 bases, leaving a spacing of 8 bases between them.